The sequence of this T cell receptor beta chain was determined in a study of blood T cells in healthy people across ages (dated by TCRdb to about 2015). Concerning the study at large: In model experiments, template switching captured roughly one uniquely barcoded TCR beta cDNA molecule for every two T cells. To avoid experimental bias, donors of different ages were distributed randomly across sequencing lanes. Using the same blood draw, the study looked at two additional independent replicas of 1 million unique cDNA reads for two donors, one aged 18 to 30 and the other aged 80 or older. To track age-related changes in TCR beta repertoire diversity, the study relied on deep sequencing normalized with unique cDNA molecular identifiers. Donors were grouped into four age groups: young (average 16 years), middle-aged (over 35), aged (around 56) and long-lived (less than 85). The paper as a whole reports these results and caveats: Conclusive comparison of naive and antigen-experienced compartments was prevented by the profiling of bulk unsorted PBMCs. Observed TCR beta diversity per million T cells fell roughly linearly with age, and a significant reduction was already apparent by age around 40. Total diversity estimates from one million sequenced T cells were considered lower bounds and underestimates. There was a strong correlation between observed TCR beta diversity and the percentage of naive T cells measured by flow cytometry. Because the CMV infection status of the donors was unknown, age-related changes in expanded clonotypes may potentially have been confounded. Compared with the aged group, the long-lived group had more naive CD4+ T cells, fewer expanded clones and increased TCR diversity, a pattern suggesting age selection.

The CDR3 covers 13 residues, taking in both the cysteine and the phenylalanine. Just CDR3 DNA is preserved here, 39 bases in frame from base 1. The junction carries 12 bases between V and J, which are trimmed by 3 bases and 4 bases respectively. CDR1 and CDR2 were assigned from the germline V gene as SQVTM and ANQGSEA. This clonotype came up a few times. This receptor's antigen is unknown. No clone much larger than this one lies a single base away; base qualities are absent. The roughly 42 donors, aged about 6 to 95 years, were systemically healthy Caucasian individuals from Russia. Each donor gave 8 to 10 milliliters of peripheral blood, collected into EDTA-treated Vacutainer tubes. PBMCs were isolated by Ficoll-Paque density-gradient centrifugation, with at least 6.5 million obtained per sample. Total RNA, at least 5 micrograms per sample, was extracted from PBMCs with Trizol reagent. For every donor, flow cytometry on a PBMC aliquot measured the percentage of naive CD45RAhigh/CD27high T cells.

Library preparation was by 5' RACE. TCRdb names Illumina HiSeq 2500 as the instrument used. The second PCR ran for about 6 to 12 cycles and used a J-beta primer mix along with a sample-barcoded 5' primer. A template-switch 5' adaptor carrying 12 random nucleotides introduced a unique molecular identifier onto each TCR beta cDNA molecule. At least 2.5 million CDR3-containing paired-end reads were obtained from each sample. First-strand cDNA was synthesized from all RNA with the Mint cDNA synthesis kit, primed by a TRBC-specific oligonucleotide. After uracil-DNA glycosylase treatment, a first 18-cycle PCR used universal primers M1SS and BC2_uni_R on all cDNA. In the source study's methods: For normalization, 1 million high-quality reads were randomly selected from each sample, with every read carrying a distinct molecular identifier. Instead of being binned into consensus sequences, reads that shared molecular identifiers were thrown out. MiTCR, set to a Q25 quality threshold and the strictest error-elimination algorithm, was used for CDR3 identification, clonotype clustering and error correction. A nonparametric unseen species model with Euler transformation was used to estimate lower-bound total TCR beta diversity. The public reads were run again by TCRdb, first through fastp at Q25 and then through MiXCR, and only productive beta chains were kept. Rows matching on CDR3 protein sequence are summarized as one entry with the most common DNA and genes. Here the V and J calls rest on TCRdb's processing, not on the authors' analysis. The sample table lists about 1.4 million distinct CDR3 sequences, approximately 59% of them with a count of one. 5.5% to 8% of the sample is in the top ten clones.

The sample was blood. This clonotype originated in a man between 18 and 29 years old in good health. This receptor chain uses TRBV29-1 and TRBJ2-5; D gene: possibly TRBD2, on 6 matching bases. The DNA is TGCAGCGTTGAGAACAGGAGGGGAGAGACCCAGTACTTC. Its product reads: CSVENRRGETQYF.